The TCR beta chain under discussion was sequenced for a study of blood T cell repertoires in COVID-19. Study in general: Acute and convalescent COVID-19 samples came from the United States, Italy and Spain. T cells, B-cell-depleted T cells, or PBMCs supplied cDNA or gDNA.

Seattle enrolled patients during active infection and tracked them longitudinally. In the original workflow: For nucleated cells, counts were estimated from reference gene primer amplification. This table comes from immunoSEQ multiplex PCR, and its TCRdb copy is limited to in-frame clones, with some not included. The V and J calls and the clone size are those of that table, but D and trimming were determined from the DNA. Of around 230,000 clones listed, almost 85% are singletons. The germline gives CDR1 GTSNPN, CDR2 SVGIG (reference sequence). V lost 3 bases to trimming and J lost 8 bases; unmatched junction nucleotides: 9. This CDR3 spans 13 amino acids.

This TCR came from a man aged 45-65 years with COVID-19, enrolled during active disease. The chain links TRBV30 to TRBJ1-2; 7 nucleotides agree with TRBD1. The specimen was peripheral blood. DNA of the CDR3: TGTGCCTGGAGCTTACCAGGGGGTGGCGGCTACACCTTC. It codes for CAWSLPGGGGYTF.